This TCR beta chain was retrieved from a study of blood T cell repertoires in COVID-19. As for the study in general: Acute-phase and convalescent COVID-19 samples originated in the United States, Italy and Spain. Sample material is recorded as cDNA or gDNA derived from T cells, B-cell-depleted T cells, or PBMCs.

This CDR3 spans 18 amino acids. V lost 3 bases, J lost 3 bases, and 25 bases lay in between. Germline loops: CDR1 SGHKS, CDR2 YYEKEE (reference sequence). Methods used by the authors: Reference gene primers were amplified, and this amplification served to estimate nucleated cell counts. The assay was immunoSEQ multiplex PCR, and TCRdb's table has in-frame clones only and misses some. V and J calls and clone size are those listed in that table; D and trimming were worked out from the DNA. Altogether some 120,000 clones are present, 88% being singletons, with the ten largest covering roughly 1.4%. The V gene is TRBV5-5, the J gene TRBJ2-7, with D tentatively TRBD1 (6 bases). Sequencing input: peripheral blood. The clonotype comes from a human donor in a cohort sampled during active COVID-19. CDR3 nucleotides: TGTGCCAGCAGCTCCCTTCTCCGTTATGGGGGACAACACTACGAGCAGTACTTC. Its translation is CASSSLLRYGGQHYEQYF. Supplemented by reference TRBV5-5 and TRBJ2-7, the full variable domain reads DAGVTQSPTHLIKTRGQQVTLRCSPISGHKSVSWYQQVLGQGPQFIFQYYEKEERGRGNFPDRFSARQFPNYSSELNVNALLLGDSALYLCASSSLLRYGGQHYEQYFGPGTRLTVT.